Below are 21 T cell receptor beta chains sequenced from a single sample in a study of shared clonotypes between healthy human individuals. Generated by immunoSEQ multiplex PCR, the TCRdb table keeps only in-frame clones and is missing some. Found here are roughly 1,500,000 clones, approximately 98% of them singletons; the top ten hold about 0.45%. The sample consisted of naive CD4+ T cells sorted from blood. Indicated subset: CD45RA+ positively selected. Every receptor here comes from a man under 40 in good health.

This chain links TRBV5-6 with TRBJ1-1, with D unresolved. V shed 0 bases and J shed 0 bases, with 9 bases lying between them. Germline V gene sequence: CDR1 SGHDT, CDR2 YYEEEE. The CDR3 has 15 amino acids. For the CDR3, the DNA is TGTGCCAGCAGCTTGGGCGACTGGATGAACACTGAAGCTTTCTTT. This gives the protein CASSLGDWMNTEAFF.

The chain employs TRBV5-1 and TRBJ2-7; 9 positions match TRBD1. From germline, CDR1 is SGHRS and CDR2 YFSETQ. This CDR3 comprises 14 residues. V trimming: 0 bases; J trimming: 5 bases; junction bases outside the gene matches: 3. The CDR3 sequence is CASSLGQGGHEQYF. CDR3 coding DNA: TGCGCCAGCAGCTTGGGACAGGGGGGCCACGAGCAGTACTTC.

The chain employs TRBV5-4 and TRBJ2-3; TRBD2 might be the D (6 bases). CDR3 length: 17 residues. Germline-derived CDR1 and CDR2 are SGHNT and YYREEE (reference sequence). Trimming took 0 bases from V and 0 from J, leaving 14 bases between them. The CDR3: CASSLVVAEPSTDTQYF. The CDR3 DNA reads TGTGCCAGCAGCTTGGTGGTAGCGGAACCTAGCACAGATACGCAGTATTTT.

V usage is TRBV5-1 and J usage is TRBJ1-1; the D gene is possibly TRBD1 (5 bases). The V end was cut by 2 bases, the J end by 6 bases, with 14 bases between. This CDR3 region has 14 residues. Germline assignment: CDR1 SGHRS and CDR2 YFSETQ. CDR3 sequence reads: CASSFQGEAAEAFF. CDR3 sequence (DNA): TGCGCCAGCAGCTTTCAGGGAGAGGCCGCTGAAGCTTTCTTT.

CDR3 protein: CASSRTSVYNEQFF. The CDR3 nucleotides read TGTGCCAGCAGTAGGACTAGCGTCTACAATGAGCAGTTCTTC. The gene calls are TRBV14 and TRBJ2-1; 9 bases fit TRBD2. The CDR3 spans 14 residues. Germline V gene sequence: CDR1 SGHDN, CDR2 FVKESK. The junction had 3 bases not matched to a gene; V was cut back by 6 bases and J by 3 bases.

The gene calls are TRBV5-4 and TRBJ2-2; D perhaps matches TRBD1 (6 bases). Trimming removed 3 bases from V and 1 base from J, with 13 bases in between. CDR1 is SGHNT, CDR2 YYREEE, per germline (reference sequence). This CDR3 spans 16 amino acids. CDR3 sequence reads: CASSYHRDKNTGELFF. DNA of the CDR3: TGTGCCAGCAGCTACCATCGGGACAAGAACACCGGGGAGCTGTTTTTT.

The genes are TRBV29-1 and TRBJ2-3; 7 bases fit TRBD2. Per the germline V gene, CDR1 is SQVTM and CDR2 is ANQGSEA. V lost 5 bases and J lost 4; bases outside the gene matches: 3. This CDR3 comprises 12 residues. The CDR3 sequence is CSVRLASDTQYF. In DNA, the CDR3 is TGCAGCGTTCGACTAGCCTCAGATACGCAGTATTTT.

The chain uses TRBV6-1 and TRBJ2-2; D call uncertain. From germline, CDR1 is MNHNS and CDR2 SASEGT. This CDR3 has 12 amino acids. Trimming took off 2 bases at V and 5 bases at J, with 3 bases between the two ends. The CDR3: CASSEWTGELFF. The CDR3 DNA reads TGTGCCAGCAGTGAATGGACCGGGGAGCTGTTTTTT.

The chain recombines TRBV28 with TRBJ1-2; D is perhaps TRBD1 (5 bases). CDR3 length equals 13 residues. The V and J ends lost 6 bases and 4 bases respectively, with 12 bases between them. Per germline, CDR1 MDHEN and CDR2 SYDVKM. The CDR3 nucleotides are TGTGCCAGCAGCCCAGGGTTTGTCTATGGCTACACCTTC. Amino acid sequence: CASSPGFVYGYTF.

The V and J genes are TRBV11-2 and TRBJ2-1, with D perhaps TRBD1 (6 bases). The CDR3 has 16 residues. Germline V gene sequence: CDR1 SGHAT, CDR2 FQNNGV. Deletions cut 6 bases from V and 0 bases from J, with 15 bases between. The CDR3 DNA reads TGTGCCAGCAGTATTATTACAGGGCCCTCCTACAATGAGCAGTTCTTC. Its protein product is CASSIITGPSYNEQFF.

This clone was recorded only once. The rearrangement joins TRBV7-2 to TRBJ1-2; 7 bases are a match to TRBD1. There are 14 residues in the CDR3. J gave up 5 bases and V 6 bases, and 9 bases lay outside the gene matches. Germline values: CDR1 SGHTA, CDR2 FQGNSA. CDR3 amino acids: CASSKKGTDYGYTF. The CDR3 DNA is TGTGCCAGCAGTAAGAAAGGGACAGATTATGGCTACACCTTC.

The chain has TRBV5-1 and TRBJ1-1; unclear D gene. The CDR3 is made up of 16 amino acids. Germline V gene sequence: CDR1 SGHRS, CDR2 YFSETQ. V was shortened by 0 bases and J by 5 bases, with 17 bases between the two germline ends. The CDR3 region has the DNA TGCGCCAGCAGCTTGGAGGCAGAAATTAGTCGGACTGAAGCTTTCTTT. It translates to CASSLEAEISRTEAFF.

V gene TRBV6-5 combines with J gene TRBJ2-5, with D perhaps matching TRBD1 (6 bases). Germline lookup yields CDR1 MNHEY and CDR2 SVGAGI. CDR3 length: 16 residues. Trimming pared 2 bases from V and 3 bases from J, leaving 16 bases between. CDR3 loop: CASSYRTPTGKETQYF. The CDR3, as DNA: TGTGCCAGCAGTTACAGGACCCCGACAGGAAAAGAGACCCAGTACTTC.

This sequence joins TRBV5-1 and TRBJ2-7, with D unresolved. The CDR3 length is 14 residues. The V gene lost 1 base and the J gene lost 3 bases, with 11 bases spanning the gap. Germline CDR1 SGHRS, CDR2 YFSETQ. For the CDR3, the DNA is TGCGCCAGCAGCTTGAATTTCCCGAACTACGAGCAGTACTTC. As protein: CASSLNFPNYEQYF. Together with reference TRBV5-1 and TRBJ2-7, the CDR3 gives the full variable domain: KAGVTQTPRYLIKTRGQQVTLSCSPISGHRSVSWYQQTPGQGLQFLFEYFSETQRNKGNFPGRFSGRQFSNSRSEMNVSTLELGDSALYLCASSLNFPNYEQYFGPGTRLTVT.

The V call is TRBV9, the J call TRBJ1-6, with no clear D. This CDR3 has 15 residues. From germline, CDR1 is SGDLS and CDR2 YYNGEE. The V and J ends lost 4 bases and 7 bases respectively, with 15 bases between them. DNA for the CDR3: TGTGCCAGCAGCATCACACCCGCGGGGAATTCACCCCTCCACTTT. Translation gives CASSITPAGNSPLHF.

The V call is TRBV5-1, the J call TRBJ2-1; no definite D call. This CDR3 region has 16 residues. Deletions cut 0 bases from V and 4 bases from J, with 14 bases between. Germline CDR1 is SGHRS and CDR2 is YFSETQ. The CDR3 region has the DNA TGCGCCAGCAGCTTGGATACACGACATACATACAATGAGCAGTTCTTC. It translates to CASSLDTRHTYNEQFF.

The chain employs TRBV7-8 and TRBJ1-1, with 9 nucleotides matching TRBD1. From germline, CDR1 is SGHVS and CDR2 FQNEAQ. The CDR3 consists of 15 residues. V lost 5 bases, J lost 11 bases, and 15 bases stayed unmatched. The CDR3 DNA sequence: TGTGCCAGCAGCGATATCAGGGGACAGGGATATTGGGCTTTCTTT. It is translated as CASSDIRGQGYWAFF.

The genes are TRBV4-3 and TRBJ1-4, with 7 bases lining up with TRBD1. Germline V lookup: CDR1 LGHNA, CDR2 YSLEER. The CDR3 runs 15 residues. After removal of 5 bases from V and 7 bases from J, the junction contained 10 bases not matched to a gene. In DNA, the CDR3 is TGCGCCAGCAGCAGACTCCAGGGGGGGCTTGAAAAACTGTTTTTT. Amino acids: CASSRLQGGLEKLFF.

The chain recombines TRBV5-1 with TRBJ1-4; TRBD1 might be the D (5 bases). V was pared by 4 bases and J by 7 bases, with 17 bases between. The CDR3 length is 15 residues. Germline CDR1 is SGHRS and CDR2 is YFSETQ. CDR3 bases: TGCGCCAGCAGCACCGTTGAGGGGAAGGGTGAAAAACTGTTTTTT. It encodes CASSTVEGKGEKLFF.

The chain couples TRBV2 to TRBJ1-1; TRBD1 is a possible D gene (6 bases). V gave up 5 bases and J gave up 10 bases, with 11 bases separating them. The CDR3 is made up of 11 amino acids. Germline assignment: CDR1 SNHLY and CDR2 FYNNEI. The CDR3 sequence is CASSREGGAFF. As DNA, the CDR3 is TGTGCCAGCAGTCGAGAGGGGGGAGCTTTCTTT.

This chain uses TRBV7-9 with TRBJ1-5, with D unresolved. The CDR3 covers 13 residues. Looked up from germline, CDR1 is SEHNR and CDR2 is FQNEAQ (reference sequence). CDR3 sequence: CASGKDSNQPQHF. The CDR3 coding sequence is TGTGCTTCGGGGAAAGATAGCAATCAGCCCCAGCATTTT. The full variable domain, its missing parts supplied by reference TRBV7-9 and TRBJ1-5, is DTGVSQNPRHKITKRGQNVTFRCDPISEHNRLYWYRQTLGQGPEFLTYFQNEAQLEKSRLLSDRFSAERPKGSFSTLEIQRTEQGDSAMYLCASGKDSNQPQHFGDGTRLSIL.